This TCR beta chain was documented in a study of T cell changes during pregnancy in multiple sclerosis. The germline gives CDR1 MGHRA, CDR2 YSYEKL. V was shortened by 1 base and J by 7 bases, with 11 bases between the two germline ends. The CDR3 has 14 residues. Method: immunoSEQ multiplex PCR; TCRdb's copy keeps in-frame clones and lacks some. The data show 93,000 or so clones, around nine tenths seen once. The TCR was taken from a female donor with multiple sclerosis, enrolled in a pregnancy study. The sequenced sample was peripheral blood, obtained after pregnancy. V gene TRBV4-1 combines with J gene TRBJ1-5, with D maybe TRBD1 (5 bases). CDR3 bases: TGCGCCAGCAGCCAAGTCCAGGGCATGCAGCCCCAGCATTTT. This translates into CASSQVQGMQPQHF.